This T cell receptor (beta chain) came from a study of blood T cell repertoires in COVID-19. For the study at large: Sites in the United States, Italy and Spain provided acute and convalescent COVID-19 samples. Sample material is recorded as cDNA or gDNA derived from T cells, B-cell-depleted T cells, or PBMCs.

Original data processing: Estimation of nucleated cell counts relied on the amplification of reference gene primers. Produced via immunoSEQ multiplex PCR; TCRdb's table is partial and in-frame only. From that table come the V and J calls and clone size; the DNA was used to work out D and trimming. Altogether about 82,000 clones are present, about 86% being singletons, with the ten largest covering approximately 15%. Losses at the gene ends were 3 bases for V and 5 bases for J; bases not matched to a gene: 10. CDR3 length: 16 residues. CDR1 and CDR2 from the germline V gene are KGHSH and LQKENI. Sequenced sample: peripheral blood. This chain links TRBV18 with TRBJ1-1; TRBD1 matches at 9 bases. The sequence came from a woman aged 55-69 years with acute or convalescent COVID-19. In DNA form, the CDR3 reads TGTGCCAGCTCACCGAGCTTACAGGGGGCTGGGACTGAAGCTTTCTTT. This codes for CASSPSLQGAGTEAFF.